A selection of T cell receptor beta chains follows, all from one sample in a study of blood T cell repertoires in COVID-19. Generated by immunoSEQ multiplex PCR, the TCRdb table keeps only in-frame clones and is missing some. Of approximately 220,000 clones listed, about four fifths are singletons. The sequencing input was PBMCs or T cells enriched from blood (not recorded which). These receptors all stem from a woman aged 40 to 49 who had recovered from COVID-19. CDR3s include the opening cysteine and the closing phenylalanine or tryptophan. D genes are given only for firm matches. Clone size is shown for a subset of rows, as once, few, many or a class of expanded clone.

V	D	size	J	DNA	CDR3
TRBV11-2	.	.	TRBJ1-2	TGTGCCAGCAGCTTAGGCGTTTTTAGCCCTTATGGCTACACCTTC	CASSLGVFSPYGYTF
TRBV27	.	.	TRBJ1-1	TGTGCCAGCAGAGGGGGTCTTGGGAACACTGAAGCTTTCTTT	CASRGGLGNTEAFF
TRBV7-2	.	.	TRBJ2-1	TGTGCCAGCAGCTTAGTCGGCGGGATTGAGCAGTTCTTC	CASSLVGGIEQFF
TRBV7-7	TRBD2	.	TRBJ2-2	TGTGCCAGCAGCTTAGCTAGCGGGAGTTCCGGGGAGCTGTTTTTT	CASSLASGSSGELFF
TRBV19	.	.	TRBJ1-2	TGTGCCAGTAGTCGGGAGCTCACTAACTATGGCTACACCTTC	CASSRELTNYGYTF
TRBV15	.	once	TRBJ1-2	TGTGCCACCAGCAGAGATCCCAGGTCCGTCTACACCTTC	CATSRDPRSVYTF
TRBV19	TRBD1	.	TRBJ1-1	TGTGCCAGTTGTCCGGGACAGGTGAACACTGAAGCTTTCTTT	CASCPGQVNTEAFF
TRBV6-5	.	.	TRBJ1-5	TGTGCCAGCACCCTTATAGGGGGTGACAATCAGCCCCAGCATTTT	CASTLIGGDNQPQHF
TRBV29-1	TRBD2	many	TRBJ2-5	TGCAGCGGGGACGGACTAGCGGAGGACTCTGAGACCCAGTACTTC	CSGDGLAEDSETQYF
TRBV5-1	.	once	TRBJ1-1	TGCGCCAGCAGCACTCGGGGAACTGAAGCTTTCTTT	CASSTRGTEAFF
TRBV3-1/TRBV3-2	.	.	TRBJ2-1	TGTGCCAGCAGCCAAGATAACGGCGGGAATGAGCAGTTCTTC	CASSQDNGGNEQFF
TRBV27	.	.	TRBJ1-2	TGTGCCAGCACGTCCCAGGGGCTCTATGGCTACACCTTC	CASTSQGLYGYTF
TRBV19	TRBD1	few	TRBJ1-1	TGTGCCAGTAGTACTCCTGACAGGGACACTGAAGCTTTCTTT	CASSTPDRDTEAFF
TRBV28	TRBD2	.	TRBJ2-1	TGTGCCACCTCACGAGCGGGGCTTTACAATGAGCAGTTCTTC	CATSRAGLYNEQFF
TRBV11-2	TRBD2	.	TRBJ2-1	TGTGCCAGCAGCTTAGATGATTTAAGGACTAGTGAGTACGATGAGCAGTTCTTC	CASSLDDLRTSEYDEQFF
TRBV7-9	TRBD1	.	TRBJ1-2	TGTGCCAGCAGCTTACTCGGGACAGGGGGCGACTATGGCTACACCTTC	CASSLLGTGGDYGYTF
TRBV27	TRBD1	.	TRBJ1-4	TGTGCCAGCAGTGGGGTTATAAGGGGGCGTATTGGAACTAATGAAAAACTGTTTTTT	CASSGVIRGRIGTNEKLFF
TRBV15	.	many	TRBJ1-1	TGTGCCACCAGCAGTCCCCGGGTTACGAACACTGAAGCTTTCTTT	CATSSPRVTNTEAFF
TRBV7-3	.	.	TRBJ2-3	TGTGCCAGCTCGGAGGGCCATACAGATACGCAGTATTTT	CASSEGHTDTQYF
TRBV19	.	.	TRBJ1-1	TGTGCCAGTAGTGCCCCGAGGGACACTGAAGCTTTCTTT	CASSAPRDTEAFF
TRBV2	.	.	TRBJ2-3	TGTGCCAGCAGTGAAGACAGCGATACGCAGTATTTT	CASSEDSDTQYF
TRBV9	TRBD2	.	TRBJ2-5	TGTGCCAGCAGCGTAGGAAGCGGGATCGGAAAAGAGACCCAGTACTTC	CASSVGSGIGKETQYF
TRBV3-1/TRBV3-2	.	.	TRBJ1-2	TGTGCCAGCAGCCTCCGAGGGGGGGCCTATGGCTACACCTTC	CASSLRGGAYGYTF
TRBV5-4	TRBD1	.	TRBJ2-7	TGTGCCAGCAGCGGGGGACAGCGCTACGAGCAGTACTTC	CASSGGQRYEQYF
TRBV2	.	.	TRBJ2-1	TGTGCCAGCAGGAGGGATTTGCTAATCAATGAGCAGTTCTTC	CASRRDLLINEQFF
TRBV19	TRBD2	.	TRBJ2-3	TGTGCCAGCACTGCGACTAGCGGGAGCCCAGATACGCAGTATTTT	CASTATSGSPDTQYF
TRBV18	TRBD1	.	TRBJ2-7	TGTGCCAGCTCGGGACAGGGGGTGTACGAGCAGTACTTC	CASSGQGVYEQYF
TRBV19	TRBD1	.	TRBJ1-3	TGTGCCAGTAGTACACAGGGGGCTGGAAACACCATATATTTT	CASSTQGAGNTIYF
TRBV5-1	TRBD1	.	TRBJ2-7	TGCGCCAGCAGTCCCCAGGGGGACGCCTACGAGCAGTACTTC	CASSPQGDAYEQYF
TRBV2	.	.	TRBJ2-7	TGTGCCAGCAAGGATTGGCAGACATCCTACGAGCAGTACTTC	CASKDWQTSYEQYF
TRBV21-1	.	.	TRBJ2-5	TGTGCCAGCAGCAAGAGCCAAGAGACCCAGTACTTC	CASSKSQETQYF
TRBV9	TRBD2	.	TRBJ2-7	TGTGCCAGCAGCGCCAGCGGGAAAGACGAGCAGTACTTC	CASSASGKDEQYF
TRBV4-1	TRBD1	.	TRBJ2-3	TGCGCCAGCAGCCCGACAGGGGATACGCAGTATTTT	CASSPTGDTQYF
TRBV25-1	.	.	TRBJ2-3	TGTGCCAGCAGTGAATATGTAGGCACAGATACGCAGTATTTT	CASSEYVGTDTQYF
TRBV6-5	TRBD1	.	TRBJ1-6	TGTGCCAGCAAGGAACGACAGGGCCTTTCACCCCTCCACTTT	CASKERQGLSPLHF
TRBV9	.	once	TRBJ2-1	TGTGCCAGCAGCGCCAACCTAGTCCCGGCGATAGGTGAGCAGTTCTTC	CASSANLVPAIGEQFF
TRBV27	TRBD2	.	TRBJ2-7	TGTGCCAGCAGTTCGTACCTTACTAGCGCCTACGAGCAGTACTTC	CASSSYLTSAYEQYF
TRBV2	.	.	TRBJ2-1	TGTGCCAGCAGTTACAGGGTCCCTGAGCAGTTCTTC	CASSYRVPEQFF
TRBV30	.	once	TRBJ1-3	TGTGCCTGGAGTGATTACAGGAACTCTGGAAACACCATATATTTT	CAWSDYRNSGNTIYF
TRBV6-2/TRBV6-3	TRBD2	few	TRBJ2-7	TGTGCCAGCAGTGCGCGGGGGGCCTACGAGCAGTACTTC	CASSARGAYEQYF
TRBV2	.	.	TRBJ2-1	TGTGCCAGCAGCTATTACAATGAGCAGTTCTTC	CASSYYNEQFF
TRBV18	TRBD1	.	TRBJ2-7	TGTGCCAGCTCACCGGGACAGACCTACGAGCAGTACTTC	CASSPGQTYEQYF
TRBV19	.	.	TRBJ1-1	TGTGCCAGTAGTCCCACGACAGTTTCAAGCGGGTCGAACACTGAAGCTTTCTTT	CASSPTTVSSGSNTEAFF
TRBV4-1	.	few	TRBJ1-2	TGCGCCAGCAGAACAGGGTACGATGGCTACACCTTC	CASRTGYDGYTF
TRBV9	TRBD1	.	TRBJ2-7	TGTGCCAGCAGCGTTGGGGCGGGACAGGGCTACGAGCAGTACTTC	CASSVGAGQGYEQYF
TRBV6-6	.	.	TRBJ1-1	TGTGCCAGCAGTCCACAGAAACAGGGTGCGGGGGGCACTGAAGCTTTCTTT	CASSPQKQGAGGTEAFF
TRBV4-3	TRBD2	.	TRBJ2-1	TGCGCCAGCAGCCAAGTCCGTTCGGCTAGCGGGAACTTTCTGAGCTCCTACAATGAGCAGTTCTTC	CASSQVRSASGNFLSSYNEQFF
TRBV10-3	.	.	TRBJ2-5	TGTGCCATCAGTGAATGGAGAGAAGAGACCCAGTACTTC	CAISEWREETQYF
TRBV28	.	.	TRBJ1-1	TGTGCCAGCAGTCCCCCCCGGGGGGCAGGGACTGAAGCTTTCTTT	CASSPPRGAGTEAFF
TRBV18	.	.	TRBJ2-2	TGTGCCAGCTCACCACCTCGGCGGGAGAACACCGGGGAGCTGTTTTTT	CASSPPRRENTGELFF
TRBV2	.	.	TRBJ2-5	TGTGCCAGCAGTGAGCAGCAGGGTTCAGGGGGGTGGACCCAGTACTTC	CASSEQQGSGGWTQYF
TRBV7-2	TRBD1	.	TRBJ2-3	TGTGCCAGCAGCTTAAGGGGGGACAGGGCCGCAGATACGCAGTATTTT	CASSLRGDRAADTQYF
TRBV10-3	TRBD1	.	TRBJ2-2	TGTGCCATCAGTGAGAGCCCCCCACAGGGGTTGAACACCGGGGAGCTGTTTTTT	CAISESPPQGLNTGELFF
TRBV5-1	TRBD2	.	TRBJ2-1	TGCGCCAGCAGCTTGGATGGGACTAGAAGAATAGATGAGCAGTTCTTC	CASSLDGTRRIDEQFF
TRBV6-4	TRBD1	once	TRBJ1-1	TGTGCCAGCAGACCATCCGGGACAGCGAACACTGAAGCTTTCTTT	CASRPSGTANTEAFF